This T cell receptor (beta chain) was identified in a study of tumor-infiltrating lymphocytes in primary liver carcinoma. On the study more broadly: Patients, male and female, were 30 to 69 years old.

With a constant-region primer, TCR beta cDNA was made from around 530 ng of total RNA. Slightly modified ARM-PCR with three nested multiplex PCR rounds yielded TCR beta libraries. Two initial PCR rounds of 10 to 11 cycles each paired TRBV1-TRBV30 forward primers with a C-beta reverse primer. TCRdb redid the calling of the multiplex PCR reads with MiXCR, one entry per CDR3 protein. The sample consists of some 87,000 distinct CDR3 sequences, less than 70% of them appearing once. CDR1 is MGHRA and CDR2 is YSYEKL in the germline V gene. The CDR3 length is 16 residues. Study results and limitations: The top-250-clone fraction was significantly higher in tumors than in blood (p = 0.039).

Total RNA and DNA came together from roughly 20-30 mg of bulk tissue without cell sorting. Every patient in the cohort had a primary liver carcinoma. That carcinoma was treated by surgical resection. Comment on this clonotype: Antigen specificity is unknown. A read error may account for a junction end that differs from germline.

Sequences were obtained from tumor-adjacent normal liver tissue. The chain combines TRBV4-1 with TRBJ2-5; D may match TRBD1 or TRBD2 (7 bases each). The receptor comes from a man in his forties with primary liver carcinoma and hepatitis B virus infection. CDR3 sequence (DNA): TGCGCCAACAGCCAAGCGGGACAGCGATTCCGAGAGACCCAGTACTTC. Protein sequence: CANSQAGQRFRETQYF.